A single TCR beta chain is shown here with its context. A read error is possible here, since a much larger clone lies one base away. The data derive from a study of metastatic and nonmetastatic thyroid tumors. The germline gives CDR1 SGHRS, CDR2 YFSETQ. The CDR3 covers 14 residues. Trimming cost V 4 bases and J 7 bases, with 16 bases left between them. Thyroid surgery had not been preceded by any treatment in any patient. Authors' processing steps: Differences in CDR3 between clinicopathological groups were drawn on to build a classifier intended to discriminate distant-metastatic papillary thyroid cancer patients. MiXCR reprocessed the PCR reads for TCRdb. The V and J calls were not made by the authors but by TCRdb's processing. The table lists about 89,000 clones, under 15% of them singletons.

The chain employs TRBV5-1 and TRBJ2-3, with D perhaps being TRBD1 or TRBD2 (5 bases each). The receptor's source is a female donor with papillary thyroid cancer or a benign thyroid nodule (not recorded which). Some clones in this sample may be carry-over from other donors' samples. Source material: tumor tissue. CDR3 sequence (DNA): TGCGCCAGCAGCACAAGGGACGTTAGCCATACGCAGTATTTT. Encoded protein: CASSTRDVSHTQYF.